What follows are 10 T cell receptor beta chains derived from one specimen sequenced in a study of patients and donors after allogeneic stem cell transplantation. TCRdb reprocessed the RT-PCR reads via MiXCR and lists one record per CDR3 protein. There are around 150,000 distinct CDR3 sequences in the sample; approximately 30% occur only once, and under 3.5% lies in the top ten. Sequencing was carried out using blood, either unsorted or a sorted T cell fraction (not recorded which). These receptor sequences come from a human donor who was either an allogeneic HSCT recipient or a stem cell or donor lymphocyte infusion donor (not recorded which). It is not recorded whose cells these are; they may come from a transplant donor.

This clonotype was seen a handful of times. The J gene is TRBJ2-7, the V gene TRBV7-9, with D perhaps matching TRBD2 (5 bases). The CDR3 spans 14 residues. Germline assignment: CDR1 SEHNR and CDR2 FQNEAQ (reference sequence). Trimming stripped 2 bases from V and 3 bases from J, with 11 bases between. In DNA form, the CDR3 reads TGTGCCAGCAGCTTAAGAGGGAGAAACTACGAGCAGTACTTC. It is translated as CASSLRGRNYEQYF.

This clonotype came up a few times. The CDR3 protein is CASSQDGGRAGYTF. The CDR3 DNA is TGTGCCAGCAGCCAAGATGGGGGCCGCGCGGGCTACACCTTC. The chain uses TRBV3-1 and TRBJ1-2; tentatively, D is TRBD1 (6 bases). The ends were cut back, 0 bases at V and 8 bases at J, with 13 bases in the middle. The CDR3 covers 14 residues. Germline V gene sequence: CDR1 LGHDT, CDR2 YNNKEL (reference sequence). Variable domain in full (rest from reference TRBV3-1 and TRBJ1-2): DTAVSQTPKYLVTQMGNDKSIKCEQNLGHDTMYWYKQDSKKFLKIMFSYNNKELIINETVPNRFSPKSPDKAHLNLHINSLELGDSAVYFCASSQDGGRAGYTFGSGTRLTVV.

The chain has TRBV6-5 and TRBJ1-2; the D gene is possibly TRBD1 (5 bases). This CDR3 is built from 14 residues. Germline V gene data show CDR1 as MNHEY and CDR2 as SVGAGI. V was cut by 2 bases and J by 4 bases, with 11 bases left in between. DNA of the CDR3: TGTGCCAGCAGTTACGGGGCAGGGCCCTATGGCTACACCTTC. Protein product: CASSYGAGPYGYTF.

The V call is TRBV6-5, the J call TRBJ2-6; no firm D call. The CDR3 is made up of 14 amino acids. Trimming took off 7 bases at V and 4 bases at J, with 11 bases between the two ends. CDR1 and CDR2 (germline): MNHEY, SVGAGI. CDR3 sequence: CASIDLGGANVLTF. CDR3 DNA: TGTGCCAGCATCGACCTTGGCGGGGCCAACGTCCTGACTTTC.

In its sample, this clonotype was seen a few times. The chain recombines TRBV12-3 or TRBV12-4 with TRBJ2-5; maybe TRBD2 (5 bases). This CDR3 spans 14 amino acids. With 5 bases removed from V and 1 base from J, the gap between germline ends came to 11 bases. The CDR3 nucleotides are TGTGCCAGCAGTCGGGGTAGCAGCCAAGAGACCCAGTACTTC. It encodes CASSRGSSQETQYF.

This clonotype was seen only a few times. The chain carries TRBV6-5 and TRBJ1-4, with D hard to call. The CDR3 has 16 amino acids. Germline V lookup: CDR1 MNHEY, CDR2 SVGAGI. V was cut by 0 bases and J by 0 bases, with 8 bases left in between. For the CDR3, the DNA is TGTGCCAGCAGTTACTCAGGGCTTGCAACTAATGAAAAACTGTTTTTT. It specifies CASSYSGLATNEKLFF.

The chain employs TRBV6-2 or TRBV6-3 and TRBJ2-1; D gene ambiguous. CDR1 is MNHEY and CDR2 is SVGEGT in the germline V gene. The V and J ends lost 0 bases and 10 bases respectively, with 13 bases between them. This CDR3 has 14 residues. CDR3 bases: TGTGCCAGCAGTTACTCGGGCTGGGAACGGGAGCAGTTCTTC. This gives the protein CASSYSGWEREQFF.

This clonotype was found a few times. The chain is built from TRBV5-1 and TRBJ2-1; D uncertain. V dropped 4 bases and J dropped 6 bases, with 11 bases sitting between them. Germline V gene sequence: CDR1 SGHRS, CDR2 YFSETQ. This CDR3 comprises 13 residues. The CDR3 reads CASSPPRINEQFF. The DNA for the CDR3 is TGCGCCAGCAGCCCTCCCCGAATCAATGAGCAGTTCTTC. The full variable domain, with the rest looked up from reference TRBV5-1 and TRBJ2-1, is KAGVTQTPRYLIKTRGQQVTLSCSPISGHRSVSWYQQTPGQGLQFLFEYFSETQRNKGNFPGRFSGRQFSNSRSEMNVSTLELGDSALYLCASSPPRINEQFFGPGTRLTVL.

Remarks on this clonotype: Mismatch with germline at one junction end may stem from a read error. The CDR3 loop is CAIRGSLALSTDMQYF. For the CDR3, the DNA is TGTGCCATCAGGGGGTCTCTAGCGCTTAGCACAGATATGCAGTATTTT. This chain connects TRBV10-3 to TRBJ2-3, with D possibly being TRBD2 (6 bases). Germline V gene lookup returns CDR1 ENHRY and CDR2 SYGVKD. This CDR3 region has 16 residues.

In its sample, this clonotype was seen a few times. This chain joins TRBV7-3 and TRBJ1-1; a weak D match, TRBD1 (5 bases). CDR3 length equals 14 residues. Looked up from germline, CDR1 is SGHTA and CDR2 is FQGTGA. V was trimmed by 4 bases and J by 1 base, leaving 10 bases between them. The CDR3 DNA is TGTGCCAGCAGCTGGGCCGGGGGGAACACTGAAGCTTTCTTT. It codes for CASSWAGGNTEAFF.